What follows are 2 T cell receptor beta chains derived from one specimen sequenced in a study of T cell repertoires in cytomegalovirus infection. From the reads, TCRdb called clonotypes with MiXCR, one entry per CDR3 protein. The sample lists hundreds of thousands of distinct CDR3 sequences, 6% to 8% occurring once. Sequencing used PBMCs. The receptors stem from a human donor in good health (CMV status not recorded). Some clones in this sample may be carry-over from other donors' samples.

The sample holds many counts of this clonotype. The CDR3 DNA reads TGTGCCAGCAGCACAGGGGGCAATCAGCCCCAGCATTTT. This sequence encodes CASSTGGNQPQHF. This chain joins TRBV7-2 and TRBJ1-5; TRBD1 agrees at 7 bases. This CDR3 contains 13 residues. The germline CDR1 and CDR2 sequences are SGHTA and FQGNSA. Germline trimming cut 5 bases from V and 2 bases from J; bases unmatched to any gene: 0.

This clonotype was found many times. The chain links TRBV20-1 to TRBJ1-5; no definite D call. Trimming pared 3 bases from V and 6 bases from J, leaving 12 bases between. The germline V gene encodes CDR1 DFQATT and CDR2 SNEGSKA (reference sequence). The CDR3 spans 13 residues. As DNA, the CDR3 is TGCAGTGCTAGGGAGGACGGCGGTCAGCCCCAGCATTTT. Amino acids: CSAREDGGQPQHF.